These T cell receptor beta chains were read from a single sample in a study of cytomegalovirus exposure and HLA in healthy donors. Sequencing used immunoSEQ multiplex PCR; TCRdb keeps in-frame clones, though not all of them. The sample has some 270,000 clones, 80% to 90% seen once. Sequencing was performed on PBMCs. The receptors were sampled from a young woman in good health and CMV-seronegative. Both conserved end residues are part of each CDR3. D genes are given only for firm matches. Rows may omit the clone size; those that give it use once, few, many or a size class.

d_gene	abundance	v_gene	j_gene	CDR3nt	CDR3aa
-	-	TRBV29-1	TRBJ2-1	TGCAGCGTCGACGCGGCGGTTTATGAGCAGTTCTTC	CSVDAAVYEQFF
-	-	TRBV27	TRBJ1-1	TGTGCCAGCAGTTTTTACGGGGGGCCCACTGAAGCTTTCTTT	CASSFYGGPTEAFF
-	few	TRBV30	TRBJ2-7	TGTGCCTGGGGTAGCGGAGAGCAGTACTTC	CAWGSGEQYF
-	few	TRBV2	TRBJ2-1	TGTGCCAGCTGTCCGACTAGTAGCTCCTACAATGAGCAGTTCTTC	CASCPTSSSYNEQFF
TRBD1	-	TRBV5-1	TRBJ1-6	TGCGCCAGCAGCCTGCACACCGGGACAGGGGACTCACCCCTCCACTTT	CASSLHTGTGDSPLHF
-	-	TRBV28	TRBJ2-1	TGTGCCAGCAGCACGCGGTGGGAGCAGTTCTTC	CASSTRWEQFF
TRBD1	-	TRBV7-9	TRBJ1-1	TGTGCCAGCAGCGACAGGGGAAGGGCTGAAGCTTTCTTT	CASSDRGRAEAFF
TRBD1	-	TRBV7-2	TRBJ1-2	TGTGCCAGCAGCTCTAGAGGACAGGGGGGAACGTATGGCTACACCTTC	CASSSRGQGGTYGYTF
-	-	TRBV11-3	TRBJ2-5	TGTGCCAGCAGCCGTTTCCACAGGGATCCGTCAGAGACCCAGTACTTC	CASSRFHRDPSETQYF
TRBD2	-	TRBV6-1	TRBJ2-1	TGTGCCAGCACCCGGACTAGCGGGAGGGATGAGCAGTTCTTC	CASTRTSGRDEQFF
-	-	TRBV4-1	TRBJ2-7	TGCGCCAGTCGGGACTTGGGAGATTACGAGCAGTACTTC	CASRDLGDYEQYF
-	few	TRBV27	TRBJ1-5	TGTGCCAGCAGTGCAATCCAGGGTCGCAATCAGCCCCAGCATTTT	CASSAIQGRNQPQHF
TRBD2	-	TRBV5-1	TRBJ2-1	TGCGCCAGCAGCCAAGGACTAGCGGGAGGGCGAGAGCAGTTCTTC	CASSQGLAGGREQFF
-	few	TRBV19	TRBJ1-2	TGTGCCAGTAATGTAGGGGCCTATGGCTACACCTTC	CASNVGAYGYTF
-	-	TRBV5-6	TRBJ2-5	TGTGCCAGCAGCTTGGGGCTGACCCAGTACTTC	CASSLGLTQYF
-	-	TRBV6-4	TRBJ1-4	TGTGCCAGCAGTGACTCGACCCAGGGTGGGGAAAAACTGTTTTTT	CASSDSTQGGEKLFF
TRBD1	-	TRBV13	TRBJ1-1	TGTGCCAGCAGCCCTCGGACAGGGCAGAACACTGAAGCTTTCTTT	CASSPRTGQNTEAFF
-	-	TRBV27	TRBJ2-7	TGTGCCAGCAGTTTTGTCCAGTATAACGAGCAGTACTTC	CASSFVQYNEQYF
TRBD1	-	TRBV2	TRBJ2-7	TGTGCCAGCATCCAAGGACAGGGAACCTACGAGCAGTACTTC	CASIQGQGTYEQYF
TRBD2	-	TRBV6-4	TRBJ2-1	TGTGCCAGCAGTGGGGCGACTAGCGGTTACAATGAGCAGTTCTTC	CASSGATSGYNEQFF
-	-	TRBV7-6	TRBJ2-1	TGTGCCAGCAACTCCTTCTCCGGCTCCTACAATGAGCAGTTCTTC	CASNSFSGSYNEQFF
TRBD1	-	TRBV28	TRBJ1-2	TGTGCCAGCAGTTTAGGAGCCAGGGGGCTGTCTAACTATGGCTACACCTTC	CASSLGARGLSNYGYTF
TRBD2	-	TRBV4-1	TRBJ2-3	TGCGCCAGCAGCCCGGGACTAGCGGGAAGGGCAGATACGCAGTATTTT	CASSPGLAGRADTQYF
-	few	TRBV23-1	TRBJ2-3	TGCGCCAGCAGTCAATCGAGCGACTTCACAGATACGCAGTATTTT	CASSQSSDFTDTQYF
-	-	TRBV19	TRBJ1-2	TGTGCCAGTAGTAAACCGACGACAGATCCTCGGTTCTATGGCTACACCTTC	CASSKPTTDPRFYGYTF
TRBD2	-	TRBV18	TRBJ2-5	TGTGCCAGCTCACCACCAACTAGCGGGGCCGAGACCCAGTACTTC	CASSPPTSGAETQYF
TRBD1	-	TRBV18	TRBJ1-2	TGTGCCAGCTCACCCTCCTTTCTGGGACAGACAAACTATGGCTACACCTTC	CASSPSFLGQTNYGYTF
-	once	TRBV27	TRBJ2-7	TGTGCCAGCAGTTTAAGCTTGTTTGGGGCCCCCAACGAGCAGTACTTC	CASSLSLFGAPNEQYF
TRBD1	-	TRBV29-1	TRBJ1-2	TGCAGCGTTGAGAGGACAGGAATTGTCTATGGCTACACCTTC	CSVERTGIVYGYTF
TRBD1	-	TRBV5-1	TRBJ1-3	TGCGCCAGCAGCTTGGGACAGGGAACGCCAGGAAACACCATATATTTT	CASSLGQGTPGNTIYF
TRBD1	-	TRBV18	TRBJ1-6	TGTGCCAGCTCACCCCAACAGGGGGCTATGGATTCACCCCTCCACTTT	CASSPQQGAMDSPLHF
TRBD2	-	TRBV6-5	TRBJ2-3	TGTGCCAGCAGTTACCCGGGCGGGAGTTACACAGATACGCAGTATTTT	CASSYPGGSYTDTQYF
TRBD1	-	TRBV5-6	TRBJ1-2	TGTGCCAGCAGCTTGGTATCAGGGGGTGGCTATGGCTACACCTTC	CASSLVSGGGYGYTF
-	once	TRBV5-4	TRBJ1-3	TGTGCCAGCAGCTTGGACAGAGACTCTGGAAACACCATATATTTT	CASSLDRDSGNTIYF
-	once	TRBV30	TRBJ2-7	TGTGCCTGGACTAGGGGCCACGAGCAGTACTTC	CAWTRGHEQYF
-	-	TRBV15	TRBJ2-1	TGTGCCACCAGCAGAGATTTCTCCTATGAGCAGTTCTTC	CATSRDFSYEQFF
TRBD2	-	TRBV2	TRBJ2-7	TGTGCCAGCAGTGTACGGGAGGGGTACGAGCAGTACTTC	CASSVREGYEQYF
-	-	TRBV18	TRBJ1-1	TGTGCCAGCTCACCGCTTAGTCCGGGACACCAGAACACTGAAGCTTTCTTT	CASSPLSPGHQNTEAFF
TRBD2	-	TRBV7-3	TRBJ2-2	TGTGCCAGCAGCTCCGGACTAGCGGGCACCGGGGAGCTGTTTTTT	CASSSGLAGTGELFF
-	-	TRBV10-3	TRBJ2-3	TGTGCCATCAGTGGGGGCGGGACTAGCACAGATACGCAGTATTTT	CAISGGGTSTDTQYF